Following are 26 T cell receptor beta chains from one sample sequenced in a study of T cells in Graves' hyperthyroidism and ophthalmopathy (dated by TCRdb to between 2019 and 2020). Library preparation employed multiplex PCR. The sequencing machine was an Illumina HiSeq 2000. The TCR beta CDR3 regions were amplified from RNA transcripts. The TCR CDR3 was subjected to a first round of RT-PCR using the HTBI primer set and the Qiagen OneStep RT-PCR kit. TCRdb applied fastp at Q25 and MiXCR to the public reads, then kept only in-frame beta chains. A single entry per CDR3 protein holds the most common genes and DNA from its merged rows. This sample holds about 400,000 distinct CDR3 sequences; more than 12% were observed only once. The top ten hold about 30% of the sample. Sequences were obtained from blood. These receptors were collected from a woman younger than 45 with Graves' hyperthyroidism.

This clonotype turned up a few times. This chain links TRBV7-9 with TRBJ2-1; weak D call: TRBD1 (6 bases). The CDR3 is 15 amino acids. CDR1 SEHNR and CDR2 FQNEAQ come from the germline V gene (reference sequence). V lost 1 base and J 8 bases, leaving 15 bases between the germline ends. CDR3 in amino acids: CASSLVGGVFDEQFF. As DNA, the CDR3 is TGTGCCAGCAGCTTAGTTGGGGGCGTCTTCGATGAGCAGTTCTTC.

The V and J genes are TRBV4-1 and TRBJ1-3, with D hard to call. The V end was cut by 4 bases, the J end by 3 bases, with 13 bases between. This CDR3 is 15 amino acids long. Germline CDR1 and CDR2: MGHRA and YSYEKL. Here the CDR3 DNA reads TGCGCCAGCAGCCCCGAGGGAGGACTTGGAAACACCATATATTTT. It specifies CASSPEGGLGNTIYF.

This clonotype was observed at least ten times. The DNA of the CDR3 is TGTGCCTGGAGTGTTAGGAGGCACCGTATTGAGCAGTTCTTC. It translates to CAWSVRRHRIEQFF. The rearrangement uses TRBV30 and TRBJ2-1, with D perhaps matching TRBD2 (5 bases). Per germline, CDR1 GTSNPN and CDR2 SVGIG (reference sequence). This CDR3 contains 14 residues. The germline V and J ends were trimmed by 0 bases and 9 bases, with 15 bases remaining between them. The variable domain in full, completed from reference TRBV30 and TRBJ2-1, reads SQTIHQWPATLVQPVGSPLSLECTVEGTSNPNLYWYRQAAGRGLQLLFYSVGIGQISSEVPQNLSASRPQDRQFILSSKKLLLSDSGFYLCAWSVRRHRIEQFFGPGTRLTVL.

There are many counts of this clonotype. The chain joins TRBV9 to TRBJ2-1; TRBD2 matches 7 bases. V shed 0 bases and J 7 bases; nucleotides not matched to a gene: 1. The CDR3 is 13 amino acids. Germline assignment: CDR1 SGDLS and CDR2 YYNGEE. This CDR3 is CASSVGSGNEQFF. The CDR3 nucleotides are TGTGCCAGCAGCGTAGGTAGCGGGAATGAGCAGTTCTTC. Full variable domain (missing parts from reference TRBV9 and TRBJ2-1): DSGVTQTPKHLITATGQRVTLRCSPRSGDLSVYWYQQSLDQGLQFLIQYYNGEERAKGNILERFSAQQFPDLHSELNLSSLELGDSALYFCASSVGSGNEQFFGPGTRLTVL.

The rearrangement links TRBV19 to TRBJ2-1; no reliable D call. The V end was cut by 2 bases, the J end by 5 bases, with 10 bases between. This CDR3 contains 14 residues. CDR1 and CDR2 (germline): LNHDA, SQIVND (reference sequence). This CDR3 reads CASSIRAVDNEQFF. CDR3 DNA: TGTGCCAGTAGTATAAGGGCCGTCGACAATGAGCAGTTCTTC.

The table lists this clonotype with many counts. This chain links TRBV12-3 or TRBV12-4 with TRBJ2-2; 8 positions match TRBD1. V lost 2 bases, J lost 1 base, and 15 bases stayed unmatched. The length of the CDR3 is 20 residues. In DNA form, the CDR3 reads TGTGCCAGCAGTTTAATAGCCCGGTTCGGACAGGGAATGAACACCGGGGAGCTGTTTTTT. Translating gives CASSLIARFGQGMNTGELFF.

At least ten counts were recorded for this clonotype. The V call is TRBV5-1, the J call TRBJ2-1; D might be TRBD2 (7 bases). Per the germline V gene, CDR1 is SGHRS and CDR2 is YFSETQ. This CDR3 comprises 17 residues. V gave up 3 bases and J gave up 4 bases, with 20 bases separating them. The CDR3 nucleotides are TGCGCCAGCAGCTCGGTACCGAGCGCGGGGGCTTACAATGAGCAGTTCTTC. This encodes CASSSVPSAGAYNEQFF.

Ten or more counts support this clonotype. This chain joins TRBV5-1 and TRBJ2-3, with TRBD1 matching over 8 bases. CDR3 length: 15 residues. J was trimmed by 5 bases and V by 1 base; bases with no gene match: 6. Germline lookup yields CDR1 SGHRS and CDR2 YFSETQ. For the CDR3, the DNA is TGCGCCAGCAGCTTGAGGACAGGGTCCGTAGATACGCAGTATTTT. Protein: CASSLRTGSVDTQYF.

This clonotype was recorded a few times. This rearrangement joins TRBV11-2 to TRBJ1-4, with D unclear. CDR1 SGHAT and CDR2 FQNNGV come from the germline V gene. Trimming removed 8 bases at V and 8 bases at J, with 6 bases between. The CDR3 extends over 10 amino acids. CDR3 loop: CASLGEKLFF. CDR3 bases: TGTGCCAGCTTAGGGGAAAAACTGTTTTTT.

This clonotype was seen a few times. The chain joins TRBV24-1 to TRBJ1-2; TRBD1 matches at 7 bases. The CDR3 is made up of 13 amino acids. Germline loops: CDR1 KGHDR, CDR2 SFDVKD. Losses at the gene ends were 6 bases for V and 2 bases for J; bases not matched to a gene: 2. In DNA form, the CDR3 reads TGTGCCACCAGTCCGGGACAGAACTATGGCTACACCTTC. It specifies CATSPGQNYGYTF.

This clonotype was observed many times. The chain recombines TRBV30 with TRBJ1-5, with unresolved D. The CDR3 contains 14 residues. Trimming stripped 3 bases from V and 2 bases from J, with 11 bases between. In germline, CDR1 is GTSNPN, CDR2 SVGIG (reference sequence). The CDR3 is CAWSVKGGNQPQHF. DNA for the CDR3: TGTGCCTGGAGCGTAAAGGGAGGCAATCAGCCCCAGCATTTT.

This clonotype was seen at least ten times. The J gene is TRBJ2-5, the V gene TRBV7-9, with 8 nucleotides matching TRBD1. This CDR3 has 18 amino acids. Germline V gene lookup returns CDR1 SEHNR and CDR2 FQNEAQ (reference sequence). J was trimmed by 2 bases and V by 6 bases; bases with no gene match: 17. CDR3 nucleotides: TGTGCCAGCAGACCTAGACAGGGGTTATATCCCTATCAAGAGACCCAGTACTTC. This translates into CASRPRQGLYPYQETQYF. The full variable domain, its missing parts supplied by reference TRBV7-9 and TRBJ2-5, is DTGVSQNPRHKITKRGQNVTFRCDPISEHNRLYWYRQTLGQGPEFLTYFQNEAQLEKSRLLSDRFSAERPKGSFSTLEIQRTEQGDSAMYLCASRPRQGLYPYQETQYFGPGTRLLVL.

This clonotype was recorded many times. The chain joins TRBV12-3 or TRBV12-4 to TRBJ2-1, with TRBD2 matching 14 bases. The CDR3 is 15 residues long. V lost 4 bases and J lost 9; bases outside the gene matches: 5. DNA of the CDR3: TGTGCCAGCAGTTCGGCTGGACTAGCGGGAGGTGAGCAGTTCTTC. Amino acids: CASSSAGLAGGEQFF.

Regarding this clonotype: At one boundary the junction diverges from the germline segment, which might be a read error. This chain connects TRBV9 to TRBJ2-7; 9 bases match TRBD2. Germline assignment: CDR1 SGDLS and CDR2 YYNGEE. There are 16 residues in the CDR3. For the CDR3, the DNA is TGTGCCAGCAGCGCGGGTGCTAGCGGGGACACCTACGAGCAGCACTTC. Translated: CASSAGASGDTYEQHF.

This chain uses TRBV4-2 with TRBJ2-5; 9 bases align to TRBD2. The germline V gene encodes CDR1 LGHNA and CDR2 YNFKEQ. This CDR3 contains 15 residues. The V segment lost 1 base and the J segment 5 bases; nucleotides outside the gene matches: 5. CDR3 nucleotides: TGTGCCAGCAGCCAAGGACTAGCGGTCGGGGAGACCCAGTACTTC. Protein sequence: CASSQGLAVGETQYF.

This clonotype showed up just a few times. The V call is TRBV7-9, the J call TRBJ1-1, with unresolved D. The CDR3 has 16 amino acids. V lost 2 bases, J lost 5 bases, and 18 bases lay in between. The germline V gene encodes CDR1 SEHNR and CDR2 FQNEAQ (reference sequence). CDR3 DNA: TGTGCCAGCAGCTTAATTGGTCTGGGCAGAGGAACTGAAGCTTTCTTT. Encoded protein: CASSLIGLGRGTEAFF.

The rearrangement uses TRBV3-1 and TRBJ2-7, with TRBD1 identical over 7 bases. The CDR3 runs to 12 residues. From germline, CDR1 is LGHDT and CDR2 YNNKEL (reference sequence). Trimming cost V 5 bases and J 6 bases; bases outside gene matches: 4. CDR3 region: CASSSPGGEQYF. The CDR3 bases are TGTGCCAGCAGCTCCCCAGGGGGCGAGCAGTACTTC.

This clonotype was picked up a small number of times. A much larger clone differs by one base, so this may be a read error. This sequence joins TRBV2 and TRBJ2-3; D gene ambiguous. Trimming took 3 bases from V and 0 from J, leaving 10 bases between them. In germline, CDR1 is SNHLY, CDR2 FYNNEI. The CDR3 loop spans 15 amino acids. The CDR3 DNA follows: TGTGCCAGCAGTGAGTCAGCTGGTAGCACAGATACGCAGTATTTT. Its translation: CASSESAGSTDTQYF.

The CDR3 loop reads CASSSERGNSPLHF. DNA of the CDR3: TGTGCCAGCTCATCAGAGCGGGGAAATTCACCCCTCCACTTT. The rearrangement joins TRBV18 to TRBJ1-6, with D unclear. Looked up from germline, CDR1 is KGHSH and CDR2 is LQKENI. This CDR3 comprises 14 residues. V lost 5 bases and J lost 7, with 12 bases in between.

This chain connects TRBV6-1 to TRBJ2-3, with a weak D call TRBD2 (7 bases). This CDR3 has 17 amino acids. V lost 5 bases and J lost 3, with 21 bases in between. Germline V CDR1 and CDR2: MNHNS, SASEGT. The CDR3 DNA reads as TGTGCCAGCAGTTCTGGGGGGGGGCGGGATAGGACAGATACGCAGTATTTT. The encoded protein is CASSSGGGRDRTDTQYF.

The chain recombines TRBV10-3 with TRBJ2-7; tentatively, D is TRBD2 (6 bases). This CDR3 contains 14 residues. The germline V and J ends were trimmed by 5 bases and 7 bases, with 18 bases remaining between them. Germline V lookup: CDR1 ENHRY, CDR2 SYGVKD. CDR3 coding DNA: TGTGCCATCAGTACCCGGGCCCCCGGGGGAGAGCAGTACTTC. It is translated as CAISTRAPGGEQYF.

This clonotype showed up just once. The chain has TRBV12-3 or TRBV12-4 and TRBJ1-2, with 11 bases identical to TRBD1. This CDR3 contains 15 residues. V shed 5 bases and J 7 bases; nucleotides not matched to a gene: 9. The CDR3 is CASSTRDRGMIGYTF. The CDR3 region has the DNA TGTGCCAGCAGTACCCGGGACAGGGGGATGATTGGCTACACCTTC.

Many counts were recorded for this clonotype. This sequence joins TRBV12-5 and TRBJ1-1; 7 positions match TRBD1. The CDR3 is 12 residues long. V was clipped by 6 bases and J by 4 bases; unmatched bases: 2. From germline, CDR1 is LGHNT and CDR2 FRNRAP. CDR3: CASGSGGTEAFF. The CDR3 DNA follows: TGTGCTAGTGGATCAGGGGGCACTGAAGCTTTCTTT.

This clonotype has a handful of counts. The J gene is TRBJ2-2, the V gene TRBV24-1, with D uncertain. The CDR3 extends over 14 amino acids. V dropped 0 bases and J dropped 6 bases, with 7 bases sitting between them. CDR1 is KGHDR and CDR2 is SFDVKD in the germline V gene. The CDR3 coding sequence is TGTGCCACCAGTGATTTGCGGGCAGCCGGGGAGCTGTTTTTT. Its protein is CATSDLRAAGELFF.

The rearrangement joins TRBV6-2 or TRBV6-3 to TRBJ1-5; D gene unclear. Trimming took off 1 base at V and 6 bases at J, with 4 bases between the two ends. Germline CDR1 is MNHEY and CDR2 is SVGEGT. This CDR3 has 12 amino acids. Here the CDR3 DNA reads TGTGCCAGCAGTTACTTTACTCAGCCCCAGCATTTT. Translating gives CASSYFTQPQHF.

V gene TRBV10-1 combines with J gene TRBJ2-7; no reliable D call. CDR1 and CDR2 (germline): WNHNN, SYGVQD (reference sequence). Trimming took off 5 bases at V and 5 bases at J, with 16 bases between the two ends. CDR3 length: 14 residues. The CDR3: CASSPEVGLHEQYF. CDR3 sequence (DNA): TGCGCCAGCAGTCCGGAAGTTGGGCTCCACGAGCAGTACTTC.